One TCR beta chain is described in this entry. This sample is drawn from a study of blood T cell repertoires in COVID-19. The CDR3 has 17 amino acids. Germline V gives CDR1 LGHDT, CDR2 YNNKEL (reference sequence). The V end lost 0 bases, the J end lost 9 bases, and 18 bases lay between the germline ends. Generated by immunoSEQ multiplex PCR, the TCRdb table keeps only in-frame clones and is missing some. The sample yields roughly 150,000 clones, about 89% seen once. The TCR comes from an elderly man with acute or convalescent COVID-19. The source material was peripheral blood. The V gene is TRBV3-1 (or the pseudogene TRBV3-2), the J gene TRBJ1-6, with unresolved D. The CDR3 coding sequence is TGTGCCAGCAGCCAAGATGGTGCCGCGGGGTATGGTTCACCCCTCCACTTT. As protein: CASSQDGAAGYGSPLHF.